This entry lists 9 T cell receptor beta chains sequenced from one sample in a study of OX40 agonist ivuxolimab in advanced cancers. Assay used: immunoSEQ multiplex PCR; TCRdb lists only in-frame clones, some missing. Among 65,000 to 75,000 clones listed, around 87% were seen once. The input for sequencing was CD4+ or CD8+ T cells sorted from blood, taken in a trial of the OX40 agonist ivuxolimab. All receptors derive from an adult with an advanced solid tumor such as melanoma, head and neck, liver or kidney cancer.

This chain uses TRBV29-1 with TRBJ2-7; D is ambiguous. The CDR3 has 10 amino acids. V lost 3 bases and J 3 bases, leaving 3 bases between the germline ends. The germline V gene encodes CDR1 SQVTM and CDR2 ANQGSEA. This chain's CDR3 is CSVDRYEQYF. The DNA of the CDR3 is TGCAGCGTTGATCGCTACGAGCAGTACTTC.

This chain connects TRBV30 to TRBJ1-2; 8 positions agree with TRBD1. The CDR3 loop spans 13 amino acids. CDR1 is GTSNPN and CDR2 is SVGIG in the germline V gene (reference sequence). Trimming cost V 2 bases and J 6 bases; bases outside gene matches: 5. CDR3 loop: CAWSPRTGNGYTF. Written as DNA, the CDR3 is TGTGCCTGGAGTCCTCGGACAGGGAATGGCTACACCTTC.

V and J are TRBV19 and TRBJ1-1; D is unresolved. Germline-derived CDR1 and CDR2 are LNHDA and SQIVND (reference sequence). The V end was cut by 0 bases, the J end by 5 bases, with 10 bases between. The length of the CDR3 is 14 residues. As DNA, the CDR3 is TGTGCCAGTAGTATAGAGGGTGTCTGGACTGAAGCTTTCTTT. It specifies CASSIEGVWTEAFF.

There are a few counts of this clone. J is TRBJ2-7 and V is TRBV6-6, with TRBD2 as a possible D gene (7 bases). V gave up 10 bases and J gave up 2 bases, with 12 bases separating them. Germline loops: CDR1 MNHNY, CDR2 SVGAGI (reference sequence). The CDR3 totals 12 residues. DNA for the CDR3: TGTGCCACCAAGGGGGGGCCCTACGAGCAGTACTTC. As protein: CATKGGPYEQYF.

This clone showed up just a few times. The rearrangement links TRBV4-1 to TRBJ1-1; 8 nucleotides align to TRBD1. V trimming: 1 base; J trimming: 1 base; junction bases outside the gene matches: 2. Germline CDR1 reads MGHRA; CDR2 reads YSYEKL. The CDR3 sequence is 15 residues long. The CDR3: CASSQGQGKNTEAFF. CDR3 nucleotides: TGCGCCAGCAGCCAAGGACAGGGGAAGAACACTGAAGCTTTCTTT.

The table lists this clone with a few counts. This chain joins TRBV13 and TRBJ1-1; no clear D gene. Germline V gene lookup returns CDR1 PRHDT and CDR2 FYEKMQ (reference sequence). The CDR3 covers 12 residues. V lost 4 bases and J 6 bases, leaving 9 bases between the germline ends. The CDR3, as DNA: TGTGCCAGCAGCTCCCGAAAGCCTGAAGCTTTCTTT. Translated: CASSSRKPEAFF.

This sequence joins TRBV19 and TRBJ2-5; 9 nucleotides agree with TRBD2. The germline CDR1 and CDR2 sequences are LNHDA and SQIVND (reference sequence). The CDR3 sequence is 16 residues long. V dropped 5 bases and J dropped 0; count of bases not matched to a gene: 7. This CDR3 reads CASSQLAGEDQETQYF. The CDR3 DNA is TGTGCCAGTAGTCAATTAGCGGGAGAGGACCAAGAGACCCAGTACTTC.

V is TRBV7-6 and J is TRBJ2-3, with a possible D match to TRBD1 (6 bases). This CDR3 comprises 15 residues. V shed 1 base and J shed 11 bases, with 19 bases lying between them. The germline V gene has CDR1 SGHVS and CDR2 FNYEAQ. This CDR3 reads CASSLEPEFQGRQYF. Here the CDR3 DNA reads TGTGCCAGCAGCTTAGAACCTGAGTTCCAGGGGAGGCAGTATTTT.

The chain joins TRBV27 to TRBJ2-1; 11 positions agree with TRBD1. The ends lost 6 bases at V and 4 bases at J; junction bases unmatched: 2. Germline-derived CDR1 and CDR2 are MNHEY and SMNVEV (reference sequence). The CDR3 length is 14 residues. The CDR3, as DNA: TGTGCCAGCAGAAGGGACAGGGGGTACAATGAGCAGTTCTTC. Translating gives CASRRDRGYNEQFF.